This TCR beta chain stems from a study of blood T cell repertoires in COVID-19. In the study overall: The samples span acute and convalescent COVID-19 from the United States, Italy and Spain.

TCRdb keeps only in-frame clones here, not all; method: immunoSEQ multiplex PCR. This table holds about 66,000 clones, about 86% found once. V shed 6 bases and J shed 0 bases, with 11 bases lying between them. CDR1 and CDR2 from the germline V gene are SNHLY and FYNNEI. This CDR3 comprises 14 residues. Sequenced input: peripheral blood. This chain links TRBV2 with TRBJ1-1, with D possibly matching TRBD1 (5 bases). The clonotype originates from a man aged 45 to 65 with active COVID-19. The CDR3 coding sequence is TGTGCCAGCAGGGGCGGGGGGATGAACACTGAAGCTTTCTTT. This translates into CASRGGGMNTEAFF.